This TCR beta chain originates from a study of cytomegalovirus exposure and HLA in healthy donors. Study summary: Among some 400 genotyped donors, about 83% fell in the Caucasian-associated ancestry cluster.

With V trimmed by 1 base and J by 3 bases, 12 bases remained unmatched. The CDR3 loop spans 17 amino acids. Per the germline V gene, CDR1 is SGHVS and CDR2 is FQNEAQ. Study-level results: Specificity for CMV antigens was confirmed in vitro for a few of the CMV-associated chains. Some highly shared sequence variants likely arose as a pipeline artifact.

A remark on this clone: What it binds is not known.

The primer mix had 60 Vbeta and 13 Jbeta primers. The data were produced by immunoSEQ multiplex PCR, yet TCRdb's version contains in-frame clones alone and is incomplete. The table lists 120,000 to 150,000 clones, around 82% of them singletons. The J gene is TRBJ2-7, the V gene TRBV7-8; TRBD1 matches 7 bases. The sample taken for sequencing was PBMCs. The source of this sequence is a middle-aged woman in good health and CMV-seropositive. CDR3 sequence: CASSLGGTGTAFYEQYF. CDR3 coding DNA: TGTGCCAGCAGCTTAGGAGGGACCGGGACAGCATTCTACGAGCAGTACTTC.